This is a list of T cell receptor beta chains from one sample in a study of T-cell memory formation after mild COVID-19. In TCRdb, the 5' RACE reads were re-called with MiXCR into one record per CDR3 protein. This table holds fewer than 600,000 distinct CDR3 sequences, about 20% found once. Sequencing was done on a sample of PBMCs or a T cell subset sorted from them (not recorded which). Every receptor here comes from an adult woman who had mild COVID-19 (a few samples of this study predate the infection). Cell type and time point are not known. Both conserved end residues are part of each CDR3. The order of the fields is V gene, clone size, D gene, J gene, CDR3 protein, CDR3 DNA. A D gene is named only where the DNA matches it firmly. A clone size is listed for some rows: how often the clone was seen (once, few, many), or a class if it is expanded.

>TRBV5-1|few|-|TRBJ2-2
CASTLQMEAGELFF
TGCGCCAGCACCCTGCAAATGGAGGCCGGGGAGCTGTTTTTT
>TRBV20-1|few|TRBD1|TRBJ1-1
CSARPDRGFFTEAFF
TGCAGTGCTAGACCGGACAGGGGGTTTTTTACTGAAGCTTTCTTT
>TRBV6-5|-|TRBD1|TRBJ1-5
CASRPLDRSNQPQHF
TGTGCCAGCAGACCGTTGGACAGGAGCAATCAGCCCCAGCATTTT
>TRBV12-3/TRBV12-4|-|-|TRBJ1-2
CASRSGLLYGYTF
TGTGCCAGCAGATCTGGACTGCTATATGGCTACACCTTC
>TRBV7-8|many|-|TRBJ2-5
CASSWYQETQYF
TGTGCCAGCAGCTGGTACCAAGAGACCCAGTACTTC
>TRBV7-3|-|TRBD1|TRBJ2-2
CASSLRATGAGELFF
TGTGCCAGCAGCTTAAGAGCGACAGGGGCCGGGGAGCTGTTTTTT
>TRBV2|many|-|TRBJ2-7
CASSRTESSYEQYF
TGTGCCAGCAGTCGGACCGAGAGCTCCTACGAGCAGTACTTC
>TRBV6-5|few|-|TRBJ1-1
CASSNQQGWAEAFF
TGTGCCAGCAGTAACCAACAGGGCTGGGCTGAAGCTTTCTTT
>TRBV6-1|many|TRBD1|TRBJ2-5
CASSGTGETQYF
TGTGCCAGCAGTGGGACAGGGGAGACCCAGTACTTC
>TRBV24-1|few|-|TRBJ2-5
CATSDPGGFQETQYF
TGTGCCACCAGTGATCCCGGCGGATTTCAAGAGACCCAGTACTTC
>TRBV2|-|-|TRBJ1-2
CASFNYGYTF
TGTGCCAGCTTTAACTATGGCTACACCTTC
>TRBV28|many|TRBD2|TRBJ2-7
CASSSSRLAAIGF
TGTGCCAGCAGTTCGTCGAGACTAGCGGCAATTGGATTC
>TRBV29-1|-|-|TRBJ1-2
CSVEDRGRNYGYTF
TGCAGCGTTGAAGATCGAGGACGGAACTATGGCTACACCTTC
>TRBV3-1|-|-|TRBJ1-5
CASSPSRDQPQHF
TGTGCCAGCAGCCCCTCTAGGGACCAGCCCCAGCATTTT
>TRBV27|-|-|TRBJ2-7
CASSLGLTLHEQYF
TGTGCCAGCAGTTTAGGGTTGACCCTCCACGAGCAGTACTTC
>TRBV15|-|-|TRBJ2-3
CATSSLGRAYDTDTQYF
TGTGCCACCAGCAGTCTCGGAAGAGCATACGACACAGATACGCAGTATTTT
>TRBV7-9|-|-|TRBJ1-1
CASSFEDSWSFF
TGTGCCAGCAGCTTCGAGGACAGTTGGTCTTTCTTT
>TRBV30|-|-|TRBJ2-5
CAWSVPPQETQYF
TGTGCCTGGAGTGTACCCCCTCAAGAGACCCAGTACTTC
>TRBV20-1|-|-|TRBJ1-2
CSAAVGFSYGYTF
TGCAGTGCTGCCGTCGGGTTCTCCTATGGCTACACCTTC
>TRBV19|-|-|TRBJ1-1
CASSMRVSTEAFF
TGTGCCAGTAGTATGAGGGTCAGCACTGAAGCTTTCTTT
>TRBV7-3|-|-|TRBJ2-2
CASSLWGENTGELFF
TGTGCCAGCAGCTTATGGGGGGAGAACACCGGGGAGCTGTTTTTT
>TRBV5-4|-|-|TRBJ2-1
CASSLMSPSYNEQFF
TGTGCCAGCAGCTTGATGAGTCCCTCCTACAATGAGCAGTTCTTC
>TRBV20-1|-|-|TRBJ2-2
CSARGLANTGELFF
TGCAGTGCAAGGGGTCTAGCGAACACCGGGGAGCTGTTTTTT
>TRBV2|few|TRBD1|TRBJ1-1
CAGRQGRAEAFF
TGTGCCGGGCGACAGGGACGTGCTGAAGCTTTCTTT
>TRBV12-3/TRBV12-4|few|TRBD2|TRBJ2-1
CASSPGEGPYNEQFF
TGTGCCAGCAGCCCCGGGGAGGGCCCCTACAATGAGCAGTTCTTC
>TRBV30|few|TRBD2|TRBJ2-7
CAWSVSGLVGYEQYF
TGTGCCTGGAGTGTCTCGGGACTAGTAGGGTACGAGCAGTACTTC
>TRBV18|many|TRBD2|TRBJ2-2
CASSARTSGTGELFF
TGTGCCAGCTCAGCCCGGACTAGCGGTACCGGGGAGCTGTTTTTT
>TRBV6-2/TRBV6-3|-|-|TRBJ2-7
CASSYDSPRDYEQYF
TGTGCCAGCAGTTACGACAGCCCGAGGGACTACGAGCAGTACTTC
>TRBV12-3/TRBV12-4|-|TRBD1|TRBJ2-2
CASRWTGYTGELFF
TGTGCCAGCAGGTGGACAGGGTACACCGGGGAGCTGTTTTTT
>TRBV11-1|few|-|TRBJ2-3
CASSPRWASRETRLYF
TGTGCCAGCAGCCCCAGATGGGCCTCCCGAGAAACCCGTCTGTATTTT
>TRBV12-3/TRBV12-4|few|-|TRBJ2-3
CASSFTLKTQYF
TGTGCCAGCAGTTTTACCCTCAAGACGCAGTATTTT
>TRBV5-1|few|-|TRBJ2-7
CASSLGRPSYEQYF
TGCGCCAGCAGCTTAGGGCGTCCCTCCTACGAGCAGTACTTC
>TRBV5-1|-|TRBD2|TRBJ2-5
CASSLAASGGLETQYF
TGCGCCAGCAGCTTGGCGGCTAGCGGGGGTCTGGAGACCCAGTACTTC
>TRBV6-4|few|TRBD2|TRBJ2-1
CASSVDGGVWGEQFF
TGTGCCAGCAGTGTCGATGGGGGGGTCTGGGGTGAGCAGTTCTTC
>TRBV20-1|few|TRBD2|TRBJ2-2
CSARDPRAGGPNTGELFF
TGCAGTGCTAGAGATCCGAGAGCGGGGGGACCGAACACCGGGGAGCTGTTTTTT
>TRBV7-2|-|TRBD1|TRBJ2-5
CASSSTGGLVKETQYF
TGTGCCAGCAGCTCGACAGGGGGCTTAGTGAAAGAGACCCAGTACTTC
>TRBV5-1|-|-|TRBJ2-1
CASSLLGRGNEQFF
TGCGCCAGCAGCTTGTTGGGTCGAGGCAATGAGCAGTTCTTC
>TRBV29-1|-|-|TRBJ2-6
CSVDSSGANVLTF
TGCAGCGTTGATAGCTCTGGGGCCAACGTCCTGACTTTC
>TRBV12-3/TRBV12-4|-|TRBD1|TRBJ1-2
CASSPGQGLVYGYTF
TGTGCCAGCAGTCCCGGACAGGGTTTGGTCTATGGCTACACCTTC
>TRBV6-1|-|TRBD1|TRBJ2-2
CASRRQGRTGELFF
TGTGCCAGCAGGCGACAGGGTCGGACCGGGGAGCTGTTTTTT
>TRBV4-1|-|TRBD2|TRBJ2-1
CASSPRLAGVVNEQFF
TGCGCCAGCAGCCCCAGGCTAGCGGGAGTCGTAAATGAGCAGTTCTTC
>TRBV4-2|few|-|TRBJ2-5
CASSQDPRDQETQYF
TGTGCCAGCAGCCAAGATCCCCGGGACCAAGAGACCCAGTACTTC
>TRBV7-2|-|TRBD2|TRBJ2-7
CASSLLQTGTSSYEQYF
TGTGCCAGCAGCTTACTACAAACCGGGACTAGCTCCTACGAGCAGTACTTC
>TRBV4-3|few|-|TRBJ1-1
CASSQGSVVRNTEAFF
TGCGCCAGCAGCCAAGGAAGCGTGGTTAGGAACACTGAAGCTTTCTTT
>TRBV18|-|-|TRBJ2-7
CASSAGTDSYEQYF
TGTGCCAGCTCAGCCGGGACGGATTCCTACGAGCAGTACTTC